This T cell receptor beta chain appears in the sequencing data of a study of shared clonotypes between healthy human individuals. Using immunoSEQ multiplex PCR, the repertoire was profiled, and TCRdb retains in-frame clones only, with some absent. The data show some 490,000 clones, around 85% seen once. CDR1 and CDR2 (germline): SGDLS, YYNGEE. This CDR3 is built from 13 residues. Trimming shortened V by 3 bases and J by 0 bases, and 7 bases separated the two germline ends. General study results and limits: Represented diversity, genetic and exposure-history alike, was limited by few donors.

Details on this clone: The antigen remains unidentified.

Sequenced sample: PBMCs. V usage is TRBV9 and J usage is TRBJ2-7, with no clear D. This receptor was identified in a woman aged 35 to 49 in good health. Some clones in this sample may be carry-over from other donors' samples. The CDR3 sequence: CASSAGLSYEQYF. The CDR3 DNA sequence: TGTGCCAGCAGCGCCGGGCTCTCCTACGAGCAGTACTTC.